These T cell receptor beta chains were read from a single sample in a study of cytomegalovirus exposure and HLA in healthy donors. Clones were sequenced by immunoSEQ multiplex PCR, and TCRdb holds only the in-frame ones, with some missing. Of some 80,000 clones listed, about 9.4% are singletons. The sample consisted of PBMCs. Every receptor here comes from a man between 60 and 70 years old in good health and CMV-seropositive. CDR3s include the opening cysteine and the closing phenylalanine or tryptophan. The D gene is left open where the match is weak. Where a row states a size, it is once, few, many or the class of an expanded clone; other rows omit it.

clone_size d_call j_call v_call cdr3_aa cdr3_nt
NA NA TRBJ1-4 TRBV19 CATRPGGFEKLFF TGTGCCACCAGGCCCGGGGGTTTTGAAAAACTGTTTTTT
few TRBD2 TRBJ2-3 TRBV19 CASSIASGVTDTQYF TGTGCCAGTAGTATCGCCAGCGGGGTTACAGATACGCAGTATTTT
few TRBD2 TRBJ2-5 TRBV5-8 CASGPSGTSSGETQYF TGTGCCAGCGGACCTTCGGGGACTAGCTCGGGCGAGACCCAGTACTTC
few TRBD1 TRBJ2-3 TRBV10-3 CAISDGTGGTDTQYF TGTGCCATCAGTGATGGGACAGGGGGCACAGATACGCAGTATTTT
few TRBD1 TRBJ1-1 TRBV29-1 CSVGQGNTEAFF TGCAGCGTCGGACAGGGAAACACTGAAGCTTTCTTT
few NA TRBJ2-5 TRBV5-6 CASSYGTKETQYF TGTGCCAGCAGCTACGGGACAAAAGAGACCCAGTACTTC
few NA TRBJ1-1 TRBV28 CATGHTGSVAEAFF TGTGCCACGGGGCACACAGGGTCAGTCGCTGAAGCTTTCTTT
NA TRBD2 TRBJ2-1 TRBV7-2 CASSLIAGVNEQFF TGTGCCAGCAGCTTGATAGCGGGAGTAAATGAGCAGTTCTTC
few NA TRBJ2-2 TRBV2 CASSGDSGELFF TGTGCCAGCAGTGGGGACTCCGGGGAGCTGTTTTTT
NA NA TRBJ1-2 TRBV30 CASEREGNYGYTF TGTGCCTCCGAAAGGGAGGGGAACTATGGCTACACCTTC
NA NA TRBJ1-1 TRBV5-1 CASSLLPGQDTEAFF TGCGCCAGCAGCTTACTGCCGGGACAAGACACTGAAGCTTTCTTT
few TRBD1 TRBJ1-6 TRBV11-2 CASSLGAGQGLNSPLHF TGTGCCAGCAGCTTAGGGGCCGGACAGGGCCTAAATTCACCCCTCCACTTT
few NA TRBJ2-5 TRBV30 CAWSVGTLPQETQYF TGTGCCTGGAGTGTTGGGACTCTCCCCCAAGAGACCCAGTACTTC
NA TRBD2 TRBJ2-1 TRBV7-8 CASSLSRGDSYNEQFF TGTGCCAGCAGCTTAAGCCGGGGGGACTCCTACAATGAGCAGTTCTTC
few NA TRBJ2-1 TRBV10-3 CAIRGQGGVTYNEQFF TGTGCCATCAGGGGGCAGGGCGGCGTTACCTACAATGAGCAGTTCTTC
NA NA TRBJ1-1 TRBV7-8 CASSLAGGTSEAFF TGTGCCAGCAGCTTAGCCGGGGGGACCTCGGAAGCTTTCTTT
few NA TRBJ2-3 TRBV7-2 CASSLGGTDTQYF TGTGCCAGCAGCTTAGGAGGGACAGATACGCAGTATTTT
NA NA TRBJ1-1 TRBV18 CASSPGLTEAFF TGTGCCAGCTCACCGGGGCTCACTGAAGCTTTCTTT
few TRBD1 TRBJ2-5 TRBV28 CASQPSAGGAETQYF TGTGCCAGTCAACCGTCGGCAGGGGGCGCGGAGACCCAGTACTTC
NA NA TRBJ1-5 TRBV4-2 CASSQERQGGQPQHF TGTGCCAGCAGCCAAGAGAGGCAGGGCGGACAGCCCCAGCATTTT
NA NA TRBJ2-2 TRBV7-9 CASSLLKNTGELFF TGTGCCAGCAGCTTACTTAAGAACACCGGGGAGCTGTTTTTT
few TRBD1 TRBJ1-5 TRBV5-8 CASSPPGGSNQPQHF TGTGCCAGCAGTCCTCCAGGGGGTAGCAATCAGCCCCAGCATTTT
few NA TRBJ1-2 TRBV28 CASTASPINYGYTF TGTGCCAGCACCGCGTCCCCGATTAACTATGGCTACACCTTC
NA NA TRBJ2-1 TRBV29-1 CSVEGERGYDEQFF TGCAGCGTTGAGGGGGAAAGGGGGTACGATGAGCAGTTCTTC
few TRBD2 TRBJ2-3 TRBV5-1 CASNSGGNTDTQYF TGCGCCAGCAACAGCGGGGGGAACACAGATACGCAGTATTTT
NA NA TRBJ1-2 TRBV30 CAWSRQGGGYTF TGTGCCTGGAGTAGGCAGGGAGGAGGCTACACCTTC
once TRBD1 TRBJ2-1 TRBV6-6 CASSLGQGAYEQFF TGTGCCAGCAGCCTCGGACAGGGGGCCTATGAGCAGTTCTTC
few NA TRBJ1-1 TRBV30 CAWSGRGGLNTEAFF TGTGCCTGGTCCGGCCGAGGAGGGTTGAACACTGAAGCTTTCTTT
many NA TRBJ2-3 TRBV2 CASRGARVSTDTQYF TGTGCCAGCAGAGGGGCCAGGGTCAGCACAGATACGCAGTATTTT
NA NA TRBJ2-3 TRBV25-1 CASSDPRLIDTQYF TGTGCCAGCAGTGATCCCAGGCTAATCGATACGCAGTATTTT
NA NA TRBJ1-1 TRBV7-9 CASSPKIMSTEAFF TGTGCCAGCAGTCCTAAAATAATGAGCACTGAAGCTTTCTTT
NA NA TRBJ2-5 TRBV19 CASSTNREETQYF TGTGCCAGTAGTACCAACAGGGAAGAGACCCAGTACTTC
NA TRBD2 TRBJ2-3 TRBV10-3 CAIEREGANTQYF TGTGCCATCGAGCGGGAGGGTGCAAATACGCAGTATTTT
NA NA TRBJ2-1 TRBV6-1 CASAVVGLMYNEQFF TGTGCCAGCGCCGTGGTGGGACTCATGTACAATGAGCAGTTCTTC
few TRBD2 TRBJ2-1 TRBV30 CAWKLPGLAGDYNEQFF TGTGCCTGGAAACTCCCGGGACTAGCGGGGGATTACAATGAACAGTTCTTC
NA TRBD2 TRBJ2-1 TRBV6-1 CASRGRGGYSEQFF TGTGCCAGCAGGGGGCGCGGGGGGTACAGTGAGCAGTTCTTC
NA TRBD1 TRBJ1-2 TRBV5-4 CASSKQGAGYGYTF TGTGCCAGCAGCAAACAGGGGGCCGGCTATGGCTACACCTTC
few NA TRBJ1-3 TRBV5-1 CASSLGSTSGNTIYF TGCGCCAGCAGCTTGGGCAGTACCTCTGGAAACACCATATATTTT
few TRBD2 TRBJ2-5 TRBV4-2 CASSPVPGGQETQYF TGTGCCAGCAGCCCAGTACCGGGAGGGCAAGAGACCCAGTACTTC
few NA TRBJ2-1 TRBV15 CATSSQGGWSSYNEQFF TGTGCCACCAGCAGTCAAGGGGGTTGGAGCTCCTACAATGAGCAGTTCTTC
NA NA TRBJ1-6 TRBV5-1 CASSGGGNSPLHF TGCGCCAGCAGCGGGGGGGGAAATTCACCCCTCCACTTT
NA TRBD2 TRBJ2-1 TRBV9 CASSVVSGGVPQFF TGTGCCAGCAGCGTAGTGTCTGGGGGGGTACCGCAGTTCTTC
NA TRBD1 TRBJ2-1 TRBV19 CASGSGTGTDEQFF TGTGCCAGTGGATCTGGGACAGGGACGGATGAGCAGTTCTTC
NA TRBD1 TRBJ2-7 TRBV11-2 CASSPGQGNEQYF TGTGCCAGCAGCCCGGGACAGGGGAACGAGCAGTACTTC
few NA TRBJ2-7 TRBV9 CASSVSSGGYEQYF TGTGCCAGCAGCGTATCAAGCGGAGGCTACGAGCAGTACTTC
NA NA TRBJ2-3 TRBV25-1 CASSLADTQYF TGTGCCAGCAGTTTAGCCGATACGCAGTATTTT
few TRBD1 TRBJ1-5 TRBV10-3 CAISESGQVDQPQHF TGTGCCATCAGTGAGTCAGGACAGGTAGATCAGCCCCAGCATTTT